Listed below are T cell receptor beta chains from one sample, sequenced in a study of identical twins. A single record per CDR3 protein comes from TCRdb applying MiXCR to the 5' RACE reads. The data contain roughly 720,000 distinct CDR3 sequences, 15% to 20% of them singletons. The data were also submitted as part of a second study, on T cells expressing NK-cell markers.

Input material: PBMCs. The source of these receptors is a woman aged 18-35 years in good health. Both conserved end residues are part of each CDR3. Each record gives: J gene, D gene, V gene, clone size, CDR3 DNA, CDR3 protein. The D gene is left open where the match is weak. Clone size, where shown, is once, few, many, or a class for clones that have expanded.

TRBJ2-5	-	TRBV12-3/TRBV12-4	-	TGTGCCAGCAGTTCCCAGGGGGGGTGGGGGACCCAGTACTTC	CASSSQGGWGTQYF
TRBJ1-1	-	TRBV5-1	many	TGCGCCAGCGCCGGGAACACTGAAGCTTTCTTT	CASAGNTEAFF
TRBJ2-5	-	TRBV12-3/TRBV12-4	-	TGTGCCAGCAGTTGGACAGCCGGAGAGACCCAGTACTTC	CASSWTAGETQYF
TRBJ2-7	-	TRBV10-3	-	TGTGCCATCAGTGAGTCGAAAATCTCCGAGCAGTACTTC	CAISESKISEQYF
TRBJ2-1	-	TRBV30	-	TGTGCCTGGTCGAGTGGGCTAGTCGATGAGCAGTTCTTC	CAWSSGLVDEQFF
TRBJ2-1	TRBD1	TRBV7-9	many	TGTGCCAGCAGCTCGGGACAGGGAGGTGGGAATGAGCAGTTCTTC	CASSSGQGGGNEQFF
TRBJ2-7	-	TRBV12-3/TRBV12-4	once	TGTGCCAGCAGGATTTTGGAGGGCGAGCAGTACTTC	CASRILEGEQYF
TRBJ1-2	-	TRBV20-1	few	TGCAGTGCTAGAGCCCAGGCCCAGACAGCCAACTATGGCTACACCTTC	CSARAQAQTANYGYTF
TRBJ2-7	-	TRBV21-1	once	TGTGCCAGCACTCCGACAGACCAAAGCGGGAGGGCCCTCTCCTACGAGCAGTACTTC	CASTPTDQSGRALSYEQYF
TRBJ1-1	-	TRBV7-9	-	TGTGCCAGCAGCTGGCAGGGACTCACTGAAGCTTTCTTT	CASSWQGLTEAFF
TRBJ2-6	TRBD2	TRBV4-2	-	TGTGCCAGCAGCCAGGGACTAGCGGGGGGACTCTCTGGGGCCAACGTCCTGACTTTC	CASSQGLAGGLSGANVLTF
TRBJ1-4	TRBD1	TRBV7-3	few	TGTGCCAGCAGCTTACGGGGACAGGGGAATGAAAAACTGTTTTTT	CASSLRGQGNEKLFF
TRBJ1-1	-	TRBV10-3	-	TGTGCCATCAGTGACGCAGACCTCGAAGCTTTCTTT	CAISDADLEAFF
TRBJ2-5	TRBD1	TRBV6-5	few	TGTGCCAGCAGTTACCCGCACGCCATAACAGGGGCTTGGGAGACCCAGTACTTC	CASSYPHAITGAWETQYF
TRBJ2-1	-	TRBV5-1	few	TGCGCCGGAGGGTCAGGGAGTGGATTCAATGAGCAGTTCTTC	CAGGSGSGFNEQFF
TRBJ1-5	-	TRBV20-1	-	TGCAGTGCTAGTGGGCATTATAGCAATCAGCCCCAGCATTTT	CSASGHYSNQPQHF
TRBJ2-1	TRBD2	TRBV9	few	TGTGCCAGTTCCCGCGGCAGCGGGGAGCATTACAATGAGCAGTTCTTC	CASSRGSGEHYNEQFF
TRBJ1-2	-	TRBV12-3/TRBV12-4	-	TGTGCCAGCAGTGGAACGCCCCGTCCGGATGGCTACACCTTC	CASSGTPRPDGYTF
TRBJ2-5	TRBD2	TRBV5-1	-	TGCGCCAGCAGCCTCCCATTAGCGGGGGAAGAGACCCAGTACTTC	CASSLPLAGEETQYF
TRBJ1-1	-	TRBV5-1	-	TGCGCCAGCAGCTACGCTACGAACACTGAAGCTTTCTTT	CASSYATNTEAFF
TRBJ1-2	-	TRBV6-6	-	TGTGCCAGCGGGATGGCTGGCTACACCTTC	CASGMAGYTF
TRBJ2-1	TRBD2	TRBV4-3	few	TGCGCCAGCAGCCGGAGACTAGCGGGAGCAGATGAGCAGTTCTTC	CASSRRLAGADEQFF
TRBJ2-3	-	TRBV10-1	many	TGCGCCAGCGGGGGGTCGGATACGCAGTATTTT	CASGGSDTQYF
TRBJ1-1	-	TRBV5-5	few	TGTGCCAGCACCCAACCCCCCACCATGAACACTGAAGCTTTCTTT	CASTQPPTMNTEAFF